This TCR beta chain was identified in a study of blood T cell repertoires in COVID-19. Overall study context: Sources were T cells, B-cell-depleted T cells, or PBMCs; the material itself was cDNA or gDNA.

This clone occurred a few times. In the original workflow: Amplification of reference gene primers provided the estimated nucleated cell counts. Method: immunoSEQ multiplex PCR; TCRdb's copy keeps in-frame clones and lacks some. The D gene and trimming were derived from the DNA, and the V and J assignments and clone size from that table. This sample has approximately 200,000 clones; 89% occur once, and the top ten carry approximately 2.5%. This CDR3 has 14 amino acids. V lost 7 bases to trimming and J lost 4 bases; unmatched junction nucleotides: 8. Germline CDR1 reads SNHLY; CDR2 reads FYNNEI. Individuals aged about 18 to 90 years were recruited from about two dozen US areas. Cohort allocation depended upon clinical history that participants reported.

The chain carries TRBV2 and TRBJ1-2, with 8 bases lining up with TRBD1. Sequenced sample: PBMCs or T cells enriched from blood (not recorded which). The receptor was isolated from a woman in her thirties or forties with acute COVID-19. CDR3 protein: CASNPGGRVYGYTF. CDR3 coding DNA: TGTGCCAGCAATCCAGGGGGCCGGGTCTATGGCTACACCTTC. Full variable domain (rest looked up from reference TRBV2 and TRBJ1-2): EPEVTQTPSHQVTQMGQEVILRCVPISNHLYFYWYRQILGQKVEFLVSFYNNEISEKSEIFDDQFSVERPDGSNFTLKIRSTKLEDSAMYFCASNPGGRVYGYTFGSGTRLTVV.